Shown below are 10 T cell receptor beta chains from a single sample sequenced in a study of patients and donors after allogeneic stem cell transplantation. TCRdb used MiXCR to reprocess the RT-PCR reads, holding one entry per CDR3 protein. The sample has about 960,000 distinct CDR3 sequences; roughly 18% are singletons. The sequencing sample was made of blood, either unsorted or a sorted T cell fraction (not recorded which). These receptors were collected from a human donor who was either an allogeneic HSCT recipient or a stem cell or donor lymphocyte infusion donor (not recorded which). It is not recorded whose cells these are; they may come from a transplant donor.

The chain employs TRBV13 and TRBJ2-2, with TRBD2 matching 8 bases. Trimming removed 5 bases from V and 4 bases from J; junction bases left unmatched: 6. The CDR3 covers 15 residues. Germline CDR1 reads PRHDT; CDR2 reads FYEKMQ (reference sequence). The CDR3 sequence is CASSGSGRGTGELFF. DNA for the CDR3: TGTGCCAGCAGCGGGAGCGGGAGAGGCACCGGGGAGCTGTTTTTT.

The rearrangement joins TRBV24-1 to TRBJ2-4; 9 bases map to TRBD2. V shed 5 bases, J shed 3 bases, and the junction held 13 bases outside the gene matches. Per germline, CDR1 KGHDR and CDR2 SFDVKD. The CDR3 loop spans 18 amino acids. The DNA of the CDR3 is TGTGCCACCAGTGCGGGTGTCGGCGGGGGGGCGGGCAAAAACATTCAGTACTTC. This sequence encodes CATSAGVGGGAGKNIQYF.

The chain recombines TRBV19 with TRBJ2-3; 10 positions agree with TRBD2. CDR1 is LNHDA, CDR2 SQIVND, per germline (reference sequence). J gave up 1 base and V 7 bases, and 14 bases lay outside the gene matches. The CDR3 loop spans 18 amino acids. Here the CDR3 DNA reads TGTGCCAGTAAAAAAGGGGCTAGCGGGGGTCAGGGCACAGATACGCAGTATTTT. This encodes CASKKGASGGQGTDTQYF.

The CDR3: CASSLGVAGALTEAFF. CDR3 bases: TGCGCCAGCAGCTTAGGGGTGGCAGGGGCACTCACTGAAGCTTTCTTT. The chain employs TRBV5-1 and TRBJ1-1; a possible D gene is TRBD1 (6 bases). The CDR3 loop spans 16 amino acids. Trimming stripped 2 bases from V and 4 bases from J, with 18 bases between. Germline-derived CDR1 and CDR2 are SGHRS and YFSETQ.

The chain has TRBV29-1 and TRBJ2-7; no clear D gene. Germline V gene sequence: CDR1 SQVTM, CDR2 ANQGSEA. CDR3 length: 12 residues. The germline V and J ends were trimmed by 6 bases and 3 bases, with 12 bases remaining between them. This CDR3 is CSVNFGIYEQYF. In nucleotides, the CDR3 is TGCAGCGTGAATTTTGGGATCTACGAGCAGTACTTC.

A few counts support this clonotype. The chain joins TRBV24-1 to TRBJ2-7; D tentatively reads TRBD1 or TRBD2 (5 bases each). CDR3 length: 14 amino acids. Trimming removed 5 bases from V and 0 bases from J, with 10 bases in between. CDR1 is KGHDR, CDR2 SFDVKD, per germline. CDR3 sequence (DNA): TGTGCCACCAGTGCATCAGGGAGCTCCTACGAGCAGTACTTC. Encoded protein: CATSASGSSYEQYF.

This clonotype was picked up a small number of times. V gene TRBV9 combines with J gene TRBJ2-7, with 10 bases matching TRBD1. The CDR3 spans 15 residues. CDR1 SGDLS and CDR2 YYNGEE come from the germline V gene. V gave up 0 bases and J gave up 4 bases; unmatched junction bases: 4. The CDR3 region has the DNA TGTGCCAGCAGCGTAGGGGGACAGGGGAGGTACGAGCAGTACTTC. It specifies CASSVGGQGRYEQYF.

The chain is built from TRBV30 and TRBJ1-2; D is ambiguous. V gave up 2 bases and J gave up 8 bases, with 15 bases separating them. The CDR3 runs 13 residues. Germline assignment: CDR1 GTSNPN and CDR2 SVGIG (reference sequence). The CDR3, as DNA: TGTGCCTGGAGTTCCTTGCCATTGGGAGGCTACACCTTC. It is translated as CAWSSLPLGGYTF.

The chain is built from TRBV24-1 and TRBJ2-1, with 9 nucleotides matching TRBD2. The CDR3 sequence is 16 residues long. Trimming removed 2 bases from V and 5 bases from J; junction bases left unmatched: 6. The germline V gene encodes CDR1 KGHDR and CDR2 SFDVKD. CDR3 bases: TGTGCCACCAGTGATTCGGCGCTAGCGGGGCACAATGAGCAGTTCTTC. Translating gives CATSDSALAGHNEQFF.

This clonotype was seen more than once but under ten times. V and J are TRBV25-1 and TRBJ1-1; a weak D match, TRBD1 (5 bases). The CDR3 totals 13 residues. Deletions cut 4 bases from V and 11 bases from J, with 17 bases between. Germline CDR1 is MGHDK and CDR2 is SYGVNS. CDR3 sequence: CASSAWGVRRAFF. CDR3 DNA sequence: TGTGCCAGCAGTGCCTGGGGGGTCCGACGGGCTTTCTTT.